This section outlines one T cell receptor beta chain sequence together with its context. Other nucleotide sequences in the sample specify the same CDR3. This entry is derived from a study of cytomegalovirus exposure and HLA in healthy donors. Trimming cost V 4 bases and J 4 bases, with 12 bases left between them. The CDR3 covers 15 residues. Germline CDR1 is SGHRS and CDR2 is YFSETQ. The PCR contained 60 Vbeta and 13 Jbeta primers. Profiling relied on immunoSEQ multiplex PCR, and the TCRdb table lists in-frame clones only, not all of them. The repertoire table contains 100,000 to 150,000 clones. Specimen: PBMCs. This TCR derives from a man aged 18 to 29 in good health and CMV-seronegative. The J gene is TRBJ1-6, the V gene TRBV5-1; a weak D match, TRBD1 (6 bases). DNA of the CDR3: TGCGCCAGCAGCCCACCGGGACAATATAATTCACCCCTCCACTTT. As protein: CASSPPGQYNSPLHF. Looking up the rest from reference TRBV5-1 and TRBJ1-6 gives the full variable domain: KAGVTQTPRYLIKTRGQQVTLSCSPISGHRSVSWYQQTPGQGLQFLFEYFSETQRNKGNFPGRFSGRQFSNSRSEMNVSTLELGDSALYLCASSPPGQYNSPLHFGNGTRLTVT.